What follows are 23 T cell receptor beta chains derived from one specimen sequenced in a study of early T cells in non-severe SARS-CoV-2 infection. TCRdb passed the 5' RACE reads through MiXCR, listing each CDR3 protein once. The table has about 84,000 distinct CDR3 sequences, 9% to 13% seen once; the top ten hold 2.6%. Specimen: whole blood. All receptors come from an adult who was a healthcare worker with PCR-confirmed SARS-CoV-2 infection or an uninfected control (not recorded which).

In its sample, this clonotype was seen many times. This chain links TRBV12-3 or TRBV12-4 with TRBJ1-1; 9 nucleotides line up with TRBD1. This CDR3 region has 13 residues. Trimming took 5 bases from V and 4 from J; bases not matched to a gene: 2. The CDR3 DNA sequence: TGTGCCAGCAGTCACAGGGGGCCCACTGAAGCTTTCTTT. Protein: CASSHRGPTEAFF.

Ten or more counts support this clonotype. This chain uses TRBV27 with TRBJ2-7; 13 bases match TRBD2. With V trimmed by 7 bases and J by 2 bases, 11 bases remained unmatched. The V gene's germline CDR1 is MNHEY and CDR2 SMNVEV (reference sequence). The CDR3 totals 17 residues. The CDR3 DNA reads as TGTGCCAGCATTTTTACACTAGCGGGAGGGAGGACCTACGAGCAGTACTTC. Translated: CASIFTLAGGRTYEQYF.

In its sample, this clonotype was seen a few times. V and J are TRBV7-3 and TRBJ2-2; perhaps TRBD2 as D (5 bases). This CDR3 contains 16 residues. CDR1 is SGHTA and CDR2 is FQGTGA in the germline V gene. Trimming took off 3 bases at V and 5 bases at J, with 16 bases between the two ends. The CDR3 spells CASSFRAEYGTGELFF. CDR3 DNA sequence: TGTGCCAGCAGCTTTAGAGCGGAATATGGGACCGGGGAGCTGTTTTTT.

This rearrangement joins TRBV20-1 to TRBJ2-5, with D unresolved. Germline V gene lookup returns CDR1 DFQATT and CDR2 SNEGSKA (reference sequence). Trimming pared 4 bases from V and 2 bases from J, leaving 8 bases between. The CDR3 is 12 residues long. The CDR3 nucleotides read TGCAGTGCTAAGGCTGATCAAGAGACCCAGTACTTC. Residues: CSAKADQETQYF.

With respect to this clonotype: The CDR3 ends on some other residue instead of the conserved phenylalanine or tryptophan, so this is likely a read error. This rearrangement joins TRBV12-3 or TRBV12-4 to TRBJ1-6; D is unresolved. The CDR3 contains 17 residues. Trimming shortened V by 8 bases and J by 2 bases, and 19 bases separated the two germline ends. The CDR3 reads CASRHGASLAYNSPLHL. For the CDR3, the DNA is TGTGCCAGCCGCCACGGAGCCTCCCTAGCCTATAATTCACCCCTCCACTTG.

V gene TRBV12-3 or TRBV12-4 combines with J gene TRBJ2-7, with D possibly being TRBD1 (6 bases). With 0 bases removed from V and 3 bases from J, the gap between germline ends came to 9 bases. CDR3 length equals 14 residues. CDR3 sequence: CASSLAGDNYEQYF. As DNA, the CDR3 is TGTGCCAGCAGTTTAGCCGGGGACAACTACGAGCAGTACTTC.

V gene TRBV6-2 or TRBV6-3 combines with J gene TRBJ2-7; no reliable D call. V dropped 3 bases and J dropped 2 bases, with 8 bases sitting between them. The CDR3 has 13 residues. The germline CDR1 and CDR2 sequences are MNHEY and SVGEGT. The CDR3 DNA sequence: TGTGCCAGCAGTTATATAGGACCCTACGAGCAGTACTTC. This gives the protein CASSYIGPYEQYF.

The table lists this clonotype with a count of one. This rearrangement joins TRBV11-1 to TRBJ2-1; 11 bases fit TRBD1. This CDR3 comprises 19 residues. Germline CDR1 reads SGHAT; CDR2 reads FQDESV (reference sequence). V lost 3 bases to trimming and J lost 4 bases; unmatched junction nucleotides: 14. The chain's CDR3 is CASSFARTGGRSYYNEQFF. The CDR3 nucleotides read TGTGCCAGCAGCTTTGCCCGGACAGGGGGCCGCTCCTATTACAATGAGCAGTTCTTC.

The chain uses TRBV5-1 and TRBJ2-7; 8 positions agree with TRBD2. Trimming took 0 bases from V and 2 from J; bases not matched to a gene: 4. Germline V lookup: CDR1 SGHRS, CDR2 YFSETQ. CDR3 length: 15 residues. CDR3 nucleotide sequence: TGCGCCAGCAGCTTGGTCAGCGGGAGCACCTACGAGCAGTACTTC. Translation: CASSLVSGSTYEQYF.

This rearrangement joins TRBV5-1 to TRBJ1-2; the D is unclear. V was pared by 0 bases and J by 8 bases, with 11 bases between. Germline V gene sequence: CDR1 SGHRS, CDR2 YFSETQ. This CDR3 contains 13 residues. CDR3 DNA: TGCGCCAGCAGCTTGGAAGGGCTTAACGGCTACACCTTC. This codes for CASSLEGLNGYTF.

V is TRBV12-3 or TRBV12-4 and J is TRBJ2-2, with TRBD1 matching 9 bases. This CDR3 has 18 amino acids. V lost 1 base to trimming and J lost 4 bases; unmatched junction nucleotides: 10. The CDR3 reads CASSLETGGTRSTGELFF. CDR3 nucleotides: TGTGCCAGCAGTTTAGAAACAGGGGGCACGAGAAGCACCGGGGAGCTGTTTTTT.

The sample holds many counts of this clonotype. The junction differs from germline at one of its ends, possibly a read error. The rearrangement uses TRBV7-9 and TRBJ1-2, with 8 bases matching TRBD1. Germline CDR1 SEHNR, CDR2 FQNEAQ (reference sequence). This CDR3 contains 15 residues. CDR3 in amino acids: CASSLARTGKHGYTF. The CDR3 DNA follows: TGTGCCAGCAGTTTAGCTAGGACAGGGAAACATGGCTACACCTTC.

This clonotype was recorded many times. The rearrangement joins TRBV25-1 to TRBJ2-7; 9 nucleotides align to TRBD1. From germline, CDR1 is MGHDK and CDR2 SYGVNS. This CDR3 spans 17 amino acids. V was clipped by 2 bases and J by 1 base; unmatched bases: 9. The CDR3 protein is CASSESGVDRGSYEQYF. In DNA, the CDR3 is TGTGCCAGCAGTGAAAGCGGGGTGGACAGGGGATCCTACGAGCAGTACTTC.

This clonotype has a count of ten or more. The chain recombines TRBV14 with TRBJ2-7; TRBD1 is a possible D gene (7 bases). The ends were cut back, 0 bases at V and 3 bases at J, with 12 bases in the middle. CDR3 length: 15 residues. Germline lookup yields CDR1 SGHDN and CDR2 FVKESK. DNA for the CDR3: TGTGCCAGCAGCCAAGAGACAGGGAGGCACTACGAGCAGTACTTC. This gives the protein CASSQETGRHYEQYF.

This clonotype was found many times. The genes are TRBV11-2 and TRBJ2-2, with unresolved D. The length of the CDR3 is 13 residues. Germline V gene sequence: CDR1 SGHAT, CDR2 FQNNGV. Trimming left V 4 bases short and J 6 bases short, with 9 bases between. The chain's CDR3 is CASSSSSPGELFF. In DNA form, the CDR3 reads TGTGCCAGCAGCTCCAGTTCCCCCGGGGAGCTGTTTTTT. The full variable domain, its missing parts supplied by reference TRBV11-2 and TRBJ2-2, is EAGVAQSPRYKIIEKRQSVAFWCNPISGHATLYWYQQILGQGPKLLIQFQNNGVVDDSQLPKDRFSAERLKGVDSTLKIQPAKLEDSAVYLCASSSSSPGELFFGEGSRLTVL.

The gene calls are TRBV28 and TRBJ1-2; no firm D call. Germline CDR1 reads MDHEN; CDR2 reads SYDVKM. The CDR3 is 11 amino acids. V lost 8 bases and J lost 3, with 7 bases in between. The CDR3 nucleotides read TGTGCCAGCGGGGTGGACTATGGCTACACCTTC. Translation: CASGVDYGYTF.

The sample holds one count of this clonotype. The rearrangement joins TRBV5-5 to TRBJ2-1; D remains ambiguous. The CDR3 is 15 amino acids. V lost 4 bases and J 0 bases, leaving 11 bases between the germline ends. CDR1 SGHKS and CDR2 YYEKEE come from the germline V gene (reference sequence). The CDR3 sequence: CASSPSWTSYNEQFF. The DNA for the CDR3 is TGTGCCAGCAGCCCCAGCTGGACCTCCTACAATGAGCAGTTCTTC.

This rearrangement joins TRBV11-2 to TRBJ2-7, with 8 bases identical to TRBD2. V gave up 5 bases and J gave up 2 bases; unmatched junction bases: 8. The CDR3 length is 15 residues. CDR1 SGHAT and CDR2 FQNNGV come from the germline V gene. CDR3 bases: TGTGCCAGCAGCCCCTCCACGGGAGGGCCCTACGAGCAGTACTTC. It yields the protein CASSPSTGGPYEQYF.

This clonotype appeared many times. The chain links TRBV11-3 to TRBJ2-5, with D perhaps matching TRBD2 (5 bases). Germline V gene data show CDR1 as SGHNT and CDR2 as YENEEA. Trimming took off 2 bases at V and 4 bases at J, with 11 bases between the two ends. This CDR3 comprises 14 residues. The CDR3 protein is CASSLRTGRETQYF. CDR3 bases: TGTGCCAGCAGCTTACGAACGGGGAGAGAGACCCAGTACTTC.

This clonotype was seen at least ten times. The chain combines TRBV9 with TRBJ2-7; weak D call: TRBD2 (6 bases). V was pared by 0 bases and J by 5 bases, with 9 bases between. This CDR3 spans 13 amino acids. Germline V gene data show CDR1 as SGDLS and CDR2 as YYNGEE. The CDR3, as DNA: TGTGCCAGCAGCGTAGGTGGGGAGGACGAGCAGTACTTC. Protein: CASSVGGEDEQYF.

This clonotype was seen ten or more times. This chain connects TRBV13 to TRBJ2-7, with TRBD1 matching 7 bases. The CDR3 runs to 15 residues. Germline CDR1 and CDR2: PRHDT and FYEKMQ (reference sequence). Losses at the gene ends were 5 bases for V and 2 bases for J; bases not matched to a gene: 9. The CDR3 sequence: CASSPGTVITYEQYF. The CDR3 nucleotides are TGTGCCAGCAGCCCAGGGACAGTGATAACCTACGAGCAGTACTTC.

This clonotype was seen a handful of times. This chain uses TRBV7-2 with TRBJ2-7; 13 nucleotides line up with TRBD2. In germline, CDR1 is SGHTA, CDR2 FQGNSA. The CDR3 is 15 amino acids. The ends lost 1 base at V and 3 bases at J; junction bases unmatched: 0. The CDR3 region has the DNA TGTGCCAGCAGCTTAGGGACTAGCGGGGGCTACGAGCAGTACTTC. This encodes CASSLGTSGGYEQYF. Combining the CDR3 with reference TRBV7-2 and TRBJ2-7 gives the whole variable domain GAGVSQSPSNKVTEKGKDVELRCDPISGHTALYWYRQSLGQGLEFLIYFQGNSAPDKSGLPSDRFSAERTGGSVSTLTIQRTQQEDSAVYLCASSLGTSGGYEQYFGPGTRLTVT.

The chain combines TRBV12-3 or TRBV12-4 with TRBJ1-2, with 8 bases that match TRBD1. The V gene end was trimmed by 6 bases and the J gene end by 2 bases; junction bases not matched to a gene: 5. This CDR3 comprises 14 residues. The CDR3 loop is CASSRQGRNYGYTF. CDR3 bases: TGTGCCAGCAGCCGACAGGGGCGGAACTATGGCTACACCTTC.